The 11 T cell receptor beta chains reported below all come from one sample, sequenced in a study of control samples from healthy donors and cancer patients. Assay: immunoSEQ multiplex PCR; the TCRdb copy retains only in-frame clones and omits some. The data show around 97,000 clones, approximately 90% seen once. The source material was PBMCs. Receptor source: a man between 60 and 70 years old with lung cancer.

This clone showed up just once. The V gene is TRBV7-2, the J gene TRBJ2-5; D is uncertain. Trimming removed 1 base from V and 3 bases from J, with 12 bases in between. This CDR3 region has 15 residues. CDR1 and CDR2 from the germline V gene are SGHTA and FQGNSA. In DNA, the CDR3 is TGTGCCAGCAGCTTAGTAAGTGACGGCGAAGAGACCCAGTACTTC. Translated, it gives CASSLVSDGEETQYF.

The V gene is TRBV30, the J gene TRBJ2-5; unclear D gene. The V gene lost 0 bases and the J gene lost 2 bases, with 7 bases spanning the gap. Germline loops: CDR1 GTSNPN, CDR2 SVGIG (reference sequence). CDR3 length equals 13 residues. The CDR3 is CAWSVDLQETQYF. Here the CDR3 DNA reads TGTGCCTGGAGTGTGGACCTGCAAGAGACCCAGTACTTC.

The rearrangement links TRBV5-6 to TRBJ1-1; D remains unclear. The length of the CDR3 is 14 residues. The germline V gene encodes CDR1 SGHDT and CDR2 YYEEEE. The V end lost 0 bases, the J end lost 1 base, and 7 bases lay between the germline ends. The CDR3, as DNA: TGTGCCAGCAGCTTGGGACTGTCGAACACTGAAGCTTTCTTT. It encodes CASSLGLSNTEAFF. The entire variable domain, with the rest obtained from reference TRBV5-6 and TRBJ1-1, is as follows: DAGVTQSPTHLIKTRGQQVTLRCSPKSGHDTVSWYQQALGQGPQFIFQYYEEEERQRGNFPDRFSGHQFPNYSSELNVNALLLGDSALYLCASSLGLSNTEAFFGQGTRLTVV.

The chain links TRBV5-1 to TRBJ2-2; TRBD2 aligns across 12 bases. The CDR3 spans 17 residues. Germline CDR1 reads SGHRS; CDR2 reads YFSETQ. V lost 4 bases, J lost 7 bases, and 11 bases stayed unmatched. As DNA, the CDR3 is TGCGCCAGCAGCGCCGGACTAGCGGGGACCACAATCGGGGAGCTGTTTTTT. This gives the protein CASSAGLAGTTIGELFF.

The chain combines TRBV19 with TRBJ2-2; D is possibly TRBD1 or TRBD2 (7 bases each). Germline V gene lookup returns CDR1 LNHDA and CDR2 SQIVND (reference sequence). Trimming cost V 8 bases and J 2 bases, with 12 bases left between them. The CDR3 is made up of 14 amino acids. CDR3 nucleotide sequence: TGTGCCAGTCGGGGGGACAGTAACACCGGGGAGCTGTTTTTT. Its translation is CASRGDSNTGELFF.

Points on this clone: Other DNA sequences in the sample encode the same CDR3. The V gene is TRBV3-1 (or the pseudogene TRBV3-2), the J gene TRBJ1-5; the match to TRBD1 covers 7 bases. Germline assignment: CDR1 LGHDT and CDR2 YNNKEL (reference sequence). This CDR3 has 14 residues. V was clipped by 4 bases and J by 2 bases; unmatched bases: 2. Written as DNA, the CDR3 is TGTGCCAGCAGCCCTACAGGGGGCAATCAGCCCCAGCATTTT. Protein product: CASSPTGGNQPQHF.

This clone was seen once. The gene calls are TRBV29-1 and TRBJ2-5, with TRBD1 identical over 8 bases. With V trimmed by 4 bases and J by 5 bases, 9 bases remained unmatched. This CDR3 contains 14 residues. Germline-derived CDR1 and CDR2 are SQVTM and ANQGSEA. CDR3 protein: CSVGGQGAGETQYF. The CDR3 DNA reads TGCAGCGTTGGGGGCCAGGGGGCCGGTGAGACCCAGTACTTC.

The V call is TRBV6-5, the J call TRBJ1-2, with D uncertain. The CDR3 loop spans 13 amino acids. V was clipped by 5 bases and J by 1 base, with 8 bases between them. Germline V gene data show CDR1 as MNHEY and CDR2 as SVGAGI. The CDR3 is CASSLDGNYGYTF. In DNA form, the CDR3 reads TGTGCCAGCAGTCTAGACGGTAACTATGGCTACACCTTC.

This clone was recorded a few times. CDR3 bases: TGCGCCAGCAGCTACCAACCGGGACAGACACCCCCAGGCCTCTCTGGAAACACCATATATTTT. It specifies CASSYQPGQTPPGLSGNTIYF. This sequence joins TRBV5-1 and TRBJ1-3, with 7 positions matching TRBD1. The length of the CDR3 is 21 residues. Germline V CDR1 and CDR2: SGHRS, YFSETQ. V gave up 3 bases and J gave up 0 bases; unmatched junction bases: 21.

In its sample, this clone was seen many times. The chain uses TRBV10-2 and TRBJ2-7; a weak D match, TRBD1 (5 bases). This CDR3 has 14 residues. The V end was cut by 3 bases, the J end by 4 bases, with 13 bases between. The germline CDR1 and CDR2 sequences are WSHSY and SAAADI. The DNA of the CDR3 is TGCGCCAGCAGTGACCCAGGGCTGGGTTACGAGCAGTACTTC. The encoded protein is CASSDPGLGYEQYF.

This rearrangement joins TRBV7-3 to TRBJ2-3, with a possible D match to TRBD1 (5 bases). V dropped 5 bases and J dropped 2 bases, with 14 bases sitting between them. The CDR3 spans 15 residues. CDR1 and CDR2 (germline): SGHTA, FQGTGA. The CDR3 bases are TGTGCCAGCAGCGCGCAGGGATTGCCCACAGATACGCAGTATTTT. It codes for CASSAQGLPTDTQYF.